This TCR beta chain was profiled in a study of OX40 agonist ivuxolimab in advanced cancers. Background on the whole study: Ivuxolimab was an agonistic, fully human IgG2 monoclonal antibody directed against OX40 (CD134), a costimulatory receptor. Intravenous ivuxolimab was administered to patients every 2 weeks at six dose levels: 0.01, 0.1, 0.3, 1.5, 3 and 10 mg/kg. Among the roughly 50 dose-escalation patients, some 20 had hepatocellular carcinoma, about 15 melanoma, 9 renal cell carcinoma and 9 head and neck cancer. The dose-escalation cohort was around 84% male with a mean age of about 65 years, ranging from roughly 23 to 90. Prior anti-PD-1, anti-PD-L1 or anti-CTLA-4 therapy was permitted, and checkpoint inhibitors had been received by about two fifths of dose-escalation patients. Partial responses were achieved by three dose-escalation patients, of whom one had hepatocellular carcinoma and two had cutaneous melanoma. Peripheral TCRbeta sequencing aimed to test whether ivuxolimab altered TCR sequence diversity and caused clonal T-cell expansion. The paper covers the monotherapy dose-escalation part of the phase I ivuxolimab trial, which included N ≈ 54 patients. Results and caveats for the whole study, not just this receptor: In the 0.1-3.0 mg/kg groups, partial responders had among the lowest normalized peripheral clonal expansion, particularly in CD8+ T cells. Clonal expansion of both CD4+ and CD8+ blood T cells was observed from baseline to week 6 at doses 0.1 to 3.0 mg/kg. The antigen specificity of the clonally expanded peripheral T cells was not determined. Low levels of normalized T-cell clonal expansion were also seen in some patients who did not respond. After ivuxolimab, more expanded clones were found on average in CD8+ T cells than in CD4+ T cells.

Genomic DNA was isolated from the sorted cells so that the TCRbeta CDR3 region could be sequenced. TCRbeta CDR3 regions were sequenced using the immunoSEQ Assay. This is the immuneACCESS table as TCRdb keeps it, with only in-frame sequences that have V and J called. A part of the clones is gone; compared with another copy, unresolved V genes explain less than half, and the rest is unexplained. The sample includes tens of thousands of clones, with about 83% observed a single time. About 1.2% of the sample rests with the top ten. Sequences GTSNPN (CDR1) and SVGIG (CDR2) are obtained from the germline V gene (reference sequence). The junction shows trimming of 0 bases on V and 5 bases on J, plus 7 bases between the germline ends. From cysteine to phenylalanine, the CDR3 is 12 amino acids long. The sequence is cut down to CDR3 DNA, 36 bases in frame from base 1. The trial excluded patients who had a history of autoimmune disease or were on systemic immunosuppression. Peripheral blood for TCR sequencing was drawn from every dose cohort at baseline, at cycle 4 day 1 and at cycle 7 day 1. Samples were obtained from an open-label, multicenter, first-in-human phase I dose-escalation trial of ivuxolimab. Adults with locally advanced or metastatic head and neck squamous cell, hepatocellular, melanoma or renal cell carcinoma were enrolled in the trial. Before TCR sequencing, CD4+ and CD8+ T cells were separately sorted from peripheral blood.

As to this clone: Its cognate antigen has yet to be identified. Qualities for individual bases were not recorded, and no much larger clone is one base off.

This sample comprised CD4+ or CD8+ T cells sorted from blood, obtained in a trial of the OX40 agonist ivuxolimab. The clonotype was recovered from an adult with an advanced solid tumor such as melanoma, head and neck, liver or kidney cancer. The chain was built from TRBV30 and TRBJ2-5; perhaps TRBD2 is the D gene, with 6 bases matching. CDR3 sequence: CAWSVGRETQYF. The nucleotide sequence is TGTGCCTGGAGTGTGGGGAGGGAGACCCAGTACTTC. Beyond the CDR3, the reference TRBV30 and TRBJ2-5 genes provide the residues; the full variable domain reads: SQTIHQWPATLVQPVGSPLSLECTVEGTSNPNLYWYRQAAGRGLQLLFYSVGIGQISSEVPQNLSASRPQDRQFILSSKKLLLSDSGFYLCAWSVGRETQYFGPGTRLLVL.